The 15 T cell receptor beta chains listed next were all sequenced from one sample in a study of blood T cell repertoires in COVID-19 (dated by TCRdb to the early 2020s). The library was generated by the immunoSEQ multiplex PCR assay. This is the immuneACCESS table as TCRdb keeps it, with only in-frame sequences that have V and J called. A part of the clones is gone; compared with another copy, unresolved V genes explain less than half, and the rest is unexplained. This sample holds some 320,000 clones; roughly 90% were observed only once. The ten biggest clones cover about 2.4% of the sample. Sequencing was carried out using PBMCs or T cells enriched from blood (not recorded which). All receptors derive from a man aged 55 to 70 who had recovered from COVID-19.

The rearrangement links TRBV27 to TRBJ2-7, with 13 bases lining up with TRBD2. The CDR3 loop spans 14 amino acids. After removal of 6 bases from V and 8 bases from J, the junction contained 7 bases not matched to a gene. The V gene's germline CDR1 is MNHEY and CDR2 SMNVEV (reference sequence). The CDR3 sequence is CASSSGTSGNKQYF. The DNA of the CDR3 is TGTGCCAGCAGCTCCGGGACTAGCGGGAATAAGCAGTACTTC.

The sample holds a few counts of this clone. The chain is built from TRBV21-1 and TRBJ1-2. TRBV21-1 is given as a pseudogene. This CDR3 comprises 13 residues. DNA of the CDR3: TGTGCCAGCAGCAACGTCTGTAACTATGGCTACACCTTC. It specifies CASSNVCNYGYTF.

The chain has TRBV2 and TRBJ1-1; TRBD1 is a possible D gene (5 bases). Germline CDR1 SNHLY, CDR2 FYNNEI. The CDR3 is 14 residues long. V dropped 4 bases and J dropped 6 bases, with 15 bases sitting between them. In DNA, the CDR3 is TGTGCCAGCAGTGTCCAGGGAACATTCTCTGAAGCTTTCTTT. Its protein is CASSVQGTFSEAFF.

There are a few counts of this clone. V usage is TRBV5-1 and J usage is TRBJ1-5, with D possibly TRBD1 on 5 matching bases. The CDR3 sequence is 15 residues long. V lost 6 bases and J 3 bases, leaving 16 bases between the germline ends. Germline V lookup: CDR1 SGHRS, CDR2 YFSETQ. The CDR3 loop reads CASTRAGPDNQPQHF. The CDR3, as DNA: TGCGCCAGCACCCGGGCGGGGCCTGACAATCAGCCCCAGCATTTT.

V gene TRBV29-1 combines with J gene TRBJ2-1; 10 bases are a match to TRBD2. V shed 6 bases, J shed 6 bases, and the junction held 8 bases outside the gene matches. This CDR3 contains 14 residues. Germline CDR1 SQVTM, CDR2 ANQGSEA. The CDR3 DNA reads TGCAGCGTCTTACTAGCGGGAAGTCCCAATGAGCAGTTCTTC. The encoded protein is CSVLLAGSPNEQFF.

V is TRBV12-3 or TRBV12-4 and J is TRBJ1-5; D is unresolved. With 5 bases removed from V and 6 bases from J, the gap between germline ends came to 11 bases. This CDR3 is built from 13 residues. CDR3 nucleotides: TGTGCCAGCAGTACCAGACACCTTCAGCCCCAGCATTTT. It specifies CASSTRHLQPQHF.

Only one count was recorded for this clone. J is TRBJ2-1 and V is TRBV7-9; D possibly corresponds to TRBD2 (6 bases). The ends were cut back, 3 bases at V and 11 bases at J, with 17 bases in the middle. Germline V gene lookup returns CDR1 SEHNR and CDR2 FQNEAQ (reference sequence). The CDR3 is 14 amino acids. DNA of the CDR3: TGTGCCAGCAGCTTTCCGGGACTCAAAGGGAAGCAGTTCTTC. Translating it yields CASSFPGLKGKQFF.

This rearrangement joins TRBV3-1 (or the pseudogene TRBV3-2) to TRBJ2-1, with D unclear. There are 14 residues in the CDR3. Trimming took 4 bases from V and 5 from J, leaving 12 bases between them. Germline V CDR1 and CDR2: LGHDT, YNNKEL (reference sequence). The chain's CDR3 is CASSRIEQDNEQFF. The CDR3 nucleotides are TGTGCCAGCAGCCGAATTGAGCAAGACAATGAGCAGTTCTTC.

The chain carries TRBV11-3 and TRBJ2-1; TRBD2 matches 8 bases. J lost 1 base, V lost 1 base, and 9 bases had no gene match. From germline, CDR1 is SGHNT and CDR2 YENEEA. The CDR3 loop spans 18 amino acids. CDR3 nucleotides: TGTGCCAGCAGCTTAGGTCTTCTAGCGGGTAATTCCTACAATGAGCAGTTCTTC. Amino acid sequence: CASSLGLLAGNSYNEQFF.

The rearrangement links TRBV7-2 to TRBJ2-7, with 10 positions matching TRBD2. The CDR3 is 16 residues long. The germline V gene encodes CDR1 SGHTA and CDR2 FQGNSA. The ends lost 4 bases at V and 0 bases at J; junction bases unmatched: 6. The CDR3 loop reads CASSSPLAGSSYEQYF. The CDR3 nucleotides read TGTGCCAGCAGCTCACCACTAGCGGGAAGCTCCTACGAGCAGTACTTC.

V usage is TRBV7-9 and J usage is TRBJ2-3; D is perhaps TRBD1 (5 bases). Trimming took 7 bases from V and 6 from J, leaving 26 bases between them. CDR3 length equals 17 residues. Germline CDR1 is SEHNR and CDR2 is FQNEAQ (reference sequence). CDR3 protein: CASTRRGKNVISDTQYF. The CDR3 DNA reads TGTGCCAGCACCCGAAGGGGCAAAAACGTCATTTCGGATACGCAGTATTTT. Supplemented by reference TRBV7-9 and TRBJ2-3, the full variable domain reads DTGVSQNPRHKITKRGQNVTFRCDPISEHNRLYWYRQTLGQGPEFLTYFQNEAQLEKSRLLSDRFSAERPKGSFSTLEIQRTEQGDSAMYLCASTRRGKNVISDTQYFGPGTRLTVL.

About this clone: The sample carries other DNA sequences with the same CDR3. This chain connects TRBV5-1 to TRBJ1-2; 7 bases line up with TRBD1. Germline CDR1 SGHRS, CDR2 YFSETQ. J gave up 2 bases and V 1 base, and 2 bases lay outside the gene matches. The CDR3 is 14 amino acids. CDR3 DNA sequence: TGCGCCAGCAGCTTGCAGGGGGAAAACTATGGCTACACCTTC. This encodes CASSLQGENYGYTF. Filled out from reference TRBV5-1 and TRBJ1-2, the complete variable domain reads KAGVTQTPRYLIKTRGQQVTLSCSPISGHRSVSWYQQTPGQGLQFLFEYFSETQRNKGNFPGRFSGRQFSNSRSEMNVSTLELGDSALYLCASSLQGENYGYTFGSGTRLTVV.

The genes are TRBV2 and TRBJ1-6; maybe TRBD1 (6 bases). The CDR3 has 14 amino acids. V lost 5 bases and J lost 9, with 14 bases in between. The germline gives CDR1 SNHLY, CDR2 FYNNEI. DNA of the CDR3: TGTGCCAGCAGTTTACAGGGTGGGTCTTCACCCCTCCACTTT. Its protein product is CASSLQGGSSPLHF. Combining the CDR3 with reference TRBV2 and TRBJ1-6 gives the whole variable domain EPEVTQTPSHQVTQMGQEVILRCVPISNHLYFYWYRQILGQKVEFLVSFYNNEISEKSEIFDDQFSVERPDGSNFTLKIRSTKLEDSAMYFCASSLQGGSSPLHFGNGTRLTVT.

The chain is built from TRBV27 and TRBJ2-7, with 8 positions matching TRBD1. After removal of 7 bases from V and 0 bases from J, the junction contained 8 bases not matched to a gene. The CDR3 has 15 residues. Germline V lookup: CDR1 MNHEY, CDR2 SMNVEV (reference sequence). This chain's CDR3 is CASTYRGKSSYEQYF. CDR3 nucleotide sequence: TGTGCCAGCACTTACAGGGGGAAAAGCTCCTACGAGCAGTACTTC.

This clone appeared a single time. For the CDR3, the DNA is TGTGCCAGTAGAGTAGGGGACAGGATGTACTTC. It translates to CASRVGDRMYF. This chain joins TRBV19 and TRBJ2-7; 8 nucleotides agree with TRBD1. From germline, CDR1 is LNHDA and CDR2 SQIVND (reference sequence). The CDR3 is 11 residues long. Germline trimming cut 6 bases from V and 12 bases from J; bases unmatched to any gene: 7.